This paragraph covers one T cell receptor (beta chain) sequence. Antigen: not known. Focal radiation plus CTLA-4 blockade with ipilimumab was administered to patients who had chemo-refractory metastatic non-small-cell lung cancer. This sample is part of a study of radiotherapy plus CTLA-4 blockade in lung cancer. Study-level points and caveats: Following radiotherapy plus ipilimumab, tumor-derived TCR clones expanded in the blood. Among reported predictors of response, early blood T cell clone dynamics with interferon-beta performed best.

CDR3 length: 13 amino acids. V dropped 5 bases and J dropped 4; count of bases not matched to a gene: 4. Looked up from germline, CDR1 is SGHVS and CDR2 is FNYEAQ. Using immunoSEQ multiplex PCR, the repertoire was profiled, and TCRdb retains in-frame clones only, with some absent. The profile covers tens of thousands of clones, with around four fifths appearing a single time and around 0.9% taken by the ten largest. This specimen consisted of peripheral blood, obtained from a patient treated with radiotherapy plus ipilimumab. The V and J genes are TRBV7-6 and TRBJ2-5; 7 bases fit TRBD2. This receptor was taken from a human donor with non-small cell lung cancer who had stable disease on radiotherapy plus ipilimumab. CDR3 residues: CASSPGLGETQYF. CDR3 sequence (DNA): TGTGCCAGCAGCCCCGGACTAGGAGAGACCCAGTACTTC.